This T cell receptor beta chain came from a study of coeliac disease. The trim removed 4 bases at V and 11 bases at J, leaving 10 bases unmatched. The CDR3 is 14 residues long. Germline V gene data show CDR1 as SGHTA and CDR2 as FQGNSA. Some clones are missing from TCRdb's copy, which holds only in-frame ones; the method was immunoSEQ multiplex PCR. Of under 3,000 clones detected, roughly two thirds appear once; the ten largest clones hold around 25%. The rearrangement links TRBV7-2 to TRBJ2-3, with 9 nucleotides matching TRBD1. The sample consisted of intraepithelial lymphocytes from the gut. The TCR was taken from a woman in her 70s with celiac disease on a gluten-free diet. The CDR3 reads CASSYGTGPIRQYF. CDR3 coding DNA: TGTGCCAGCAGCTACGGGACAGGGCCCATCAGGCAGTATTTT.